Here is one TCR beta chain with its context. The antigen is undetermined. The junction and the germline gene differ at one end; a read error may be behind it. The source of the sample is a study of blood T cells in healthy people across ages. Findings of the study overall: A roughly linear fall in TCR beta diversity per million T cells was seen with increasing age. Greater diversity and more naive CD4+ cells were seen in long-lived donors than in aged donors.

Next came a second PCR, run for 7 to 11 cycles, which used a sample-barcoded 5' primer along with a J-beta primer mix. MiXCR, run by TCRdb on the 5' RACE reads, gives a single entry per CDR3 protein. The sample lists approximately 1,700,000 distinct CDR3 sequences, 30% to 40% occurring once. Germline V lookup: CDR1 LNHNV, CDR2 YYDKDF (reference sequence). The CDR3 length is 15 residues. Sequencing was performed on blood. The receptor was derived from a human donor in good health. J is TRBJ2-4 and V is TRBV15; possible D gene TRBD1, 6 bases. The tail of the sequence fits TRBJ2-5 better, so the J call may be wrong. The CDR3 sequence is CATGRVDRFQETQYF. DNA of the CDR3: TGTGCCACCGGCAGAGTTGACAGGTTCCAAGAGACCCAGTACTTC.